Below, 21 T cell receptor beta chains from the same sample are listed, as sequenced in a study of shared clonotypes between healthy human individuals. The method was immunoSEQ multiplex PCR; TCRdb's version includes in-frame clones alone and lacks a portion of them. Of around 510,000 clones in the sample, about 96% were seen once. Sequencing was carried out using naive CD4+ T cells sorted from blood. The subset: CD45RA+ positively selected. All receptors come from a woman younger than 45 in good health.

The chain has TRBV7-2 and TRBJ2-3; D is unclear. This CDR3 has 16 residues. V dropped 0 bases and J dropped 1 base, with 11 bases sitting between them. The V gene's germline CDR1 is SGHTA and CDR2 FQGNSA. CDR3 nucleotides: TGTGCCAGCAGCTTAGCACAGCCCTCCGGCACAGATACGCAGTATTTT. It codes for CASSLAQPSGTDTQYF.

This chain links TRBV27 with TRBJ2-7, with D hard to call. Trimming stripped 0 bases from V and 3 bases from J, with 6 bases between. Per germline, CDR1 MNHEY and CDR2 SMNVEV (reference sequence). CDR3 length: 13 amino acids. In nucleotides, the CDR3 is TGTGCCAGCAGTTTATCAGCAGGCTACGAGCAGTACTTC. It encodes CASSLSAGYEQYF.

The V and J genes are TRBV7-2 and TRBJ2-5; 10 nucleotides line up with TRBD2. Germline CDR1 is SGHTA and CDR2 is FQGNSA. V was clipped by 6 bases and J by 5 bases; unmatched bases: 6. The CDR3 runs to 14 residues. The CDR3 loop reads CASRGGAGGETQYF. In DNA form, the CDR3 reads TGTGCCAGCAGGGGGGGAGCGGGAGGGGAGACCCAGTACTTC. The whole variable domain, remainder taken from reference TRBV7-2 and TRBJ2-5, is GAGVSQSPSNKVTEKGKDVELRCDPISGHTALYWYRQSLGQGLEFLIYFQGNSAPDKSGLPSDRFSAERTGGSVSTLTIQRTQQEDSAVYLCASRGGAGGETQYFGPGTRLLVL.

CDR3 DNA sequence: TGTGCCAGCAGCTTGGTCACAGGGATTGTAAATGAGCAGTTCTTC. It is translated as CASSLVTGIVNEQFF. The V call is TRBV5-4, the J call TRBJ2-1; TRBD1 is a possible D gene (6 bases). The V gene lost 0 bases and the J gene lost 7 bases, with 14 bases spanning the gap. Per the germline V gene, CDR1 is SGHNT and CDR2 is YYREEE (reference sequence). The CDR3 length is 15 residues.

This clone was recorded once. The V gene is TRBV6-5, the J gene TRBJ1-4, with 7 bases that match TRBD1. The V gene end was trimmed by 6 bases and the J gene end by 3 bases; junction bases not matched to a gene: 4. From germline, CDR1 is MNHEY and CDR2 SVGAGI. This CDR3 region has 14 residues. Here the CDR3 reads CASRSGTANEKLFF. Written as DNA, the CDR3 is TGTGCCAGCAGATCCGGGACAGCTAATGAAAAACTGTTTTTT.

The chain combines TRBV5-1 with TRBJ1-2; D ambiguous. Trimming removed 1 base at V and 0 bases at J, with 13 bases between. The CDR3 has 16 residues. Germline CDR1 and CDR2: SGHRS and YFSETQ. CDR3 nucleotides: TGCGCCAGCAGCTTGTCCTCCGGGGTGACTAACTATGGCTACACCTTC. Translation: CASSLSSGVTNYGYTF.

This chain joins TRBV7-9 and TRBJ2-2; 8 positions match TRBD1. Germline V CDR1 and CDR2: SEHNR, FQNEAQ (reference sequence). The ends lost 5 bases at V and 7 bases at J; junction bases unmatched: 18. The CDR3 consists of 18 residues. CDR3 DNA sequence: TGTGCCAGCAGCCTACGAGAGGTCGACAGGGGATTTGGCGGGGAGCTGTTTTTT. Amino acid sequence: CASSLREVDRGFGGELFF.

The J gene is TRBJ2-7, the V gene TRBV11-2, with TRBD2 as a possible D gene (5 bases). The CDR3 consists of 15 residues. Germline V gene lookup returns CDR1 SGHAT and CDR2 FQNNGV. V lost 5 bases and J lost 0, with 14 bases in between. The CDR3 DNA reads as TGTGCCAGCAGCCCGCAGCGCGGGCTCTCCTACGAGCAGTACTTC. It codes for CASSPQRGLSYEQYF.

The CDR3 region has the DNA TGTGCCAGCAGCCTCGAGGCAGCCATCAACACTGAAGCTTTCTTT. Its translation is CASSLEAAINTEAFF. This chain connects TRBV7-9 to TRBJ1-1; D gene ambiguous. Trimming cost V 5 bases and J 2 bases, with 15 bases left between them. The CDR3 is 15 amino acids. The germline V gene has CDR1 SEHNR and CDR2 FQNEAQ (reference sequence).

This chain links TRBV7-6 with TRBJ2-6, with a weak D call TRBD2 (6 bases). Germline V lookup: CDR1 SGHVS, CDR2 FNYEAQ. Between the trimmed V and J ends, which lost 4 bases and 2 bases, there was a span of 15 bases. The CDR3 totals 17 residues. The CDR3 is CASSWQTGTPGANVLTF. CDR3 in DNA: TGTGCCAGCAGCTGGCAGACCGGGACTCCTGGGGCCAACGTCCTGACTTTC.

In its sample, this clone was seen once. V usage is TRBV5-1 and J usage is TRBJ1-4, with TRBD1 matching over 9 bases. V trimming: 3 bases; J trimming: 8 bases; junction bases outside the gene matches: 5. The CDR3 has 14 residues. Germline lookup yields CDR1 SGHRS and CDR2 YFSETQ. CDR3 amino acids: CASSSRDREEKLFF. CDR3 nucleotides: TGCGCCAGCAGCTCTCGGGACAGGGAGGAAAAACTGTTTTTT. Based on the CDR3 plus reference TRBV5-1 and TRBJ1-4, the full variable domain is KAGVTQTPRYLIKTRGQQVTLSCSPISGHRSVSWYQQTPGQGLQFLFEYFSETQRNKGNFPGRFSGRQFSNSRSEMNVSTLELGDSALYLCASSSRDREEKLFFGSGTQLSVL.

Regarding this clone: Other DNA sequences in the sample encode the same CDR3. The rearrangement uses TRBV7-2 and TRBJ2-5, with 7 bases aligning to TRBD1. V gave up 3 bases and J gave up 5 bases; unmatched junction bases: 6. The germline CDR1 and CDR2 sequences are SGHTA and FQGNSA. The CDR3 runs to 14 residues. As DNA, the CDR3 is TGTGCCAGCAGCTTGGCAGGCAGGGGGGAGACCCAGTACTTC. Amino acids: CASSLAGRGETQYF.

J is TRBJ2-4 and V is TRBV23-1; perhaps D is TRBD1 or TRBD2 (5 bases each). TRBV23-1 is assigned to the ORF class and has an uncertain function. V lost 1 base and J 1 base, leaving 20 bases between the germline ends. This CDR3 is 19 amino acids long. CDR3 loop: CASSQWGGAREGAKNIQYF. The DNA for the CDR3 is TGCGCCAGCAGTCAATGGGGTGGGGCGCGAGAGGGGGCCAAAAACATTCAGTACTTC.

The chain couples TRBV2 to TRBJ2-2; D possibly uses TRBD1 or TRBD2 (6 bases each). From germline, CDR1 is SNHLY and CDR2 FYNNEI. CDR3 length: 14 amino acids. Deletions cut 5 bases from V and 5 bases from J, with 12 bases between. The CDR3 protein is CASSWLGGTGELFF. In DNA form, the CDR3 reads TGTGCCAGCAGTTGGCTAGGGGGGACCGGGGAGCTGTTTTTT.

The table lists this clone with a count of one. The chain carries TRBV30 and TRBJ2-4, with TRBD1 matching 9 bases. Germline CDR1 is GTSNPN and CDR2 is SVGIG (reference sequence). The CDR3 runs to 14 residues. Trimming at V came to 0 bases and at J to 4 bases, leaving 1 base not matched to a gene. The CDR3 DNA sequence: TGTGCCTGGAGTGTCGGGACAGGGAAAAACATTCAGTACTTC. As protein: CAWSVGTGKNIQYF.

The rearrangement links TRBV7-2 to TRBJ2-7; D assignment may be TRBD1 or TRBD2 (5 bases each). The germline CDR1 and CDR2 sequences are SGHTA and FQGNSA. Trimming pared 5 bases from V and 2 bases from J, leaving 13 bases between. The CDR3 totals 14 residues. The chain's CDR3 is CASSRAGGPYEQYF. CDR3 bases: TGTGCCAGCAGCCGGGCTGGGGGTCCCTACGAGCAGTACTTC.

The CDR3 DNA follows: TGTGCCAGCAGCAGGGACACAGGGACGGGATCTGAAGCTTTCTTT. Translating it yields CASSRDTGTGSEAFF. V is TRBV5-4 and J is TRBJ1-1, with D possibly being TRBD1 (6 bases). Germline V gene lookup returns CDR1 SGHNT and CDR2 YYREEE (reference sequence). The CDR3 contains 15 residues. V was clipped by 4 bases and J by 6 bases, with 19 bases between them.

The CDR3 DNA follows: TGTGCCAGCAGTGAATGGGTTGCGAAGGGACAACCAAGCACTGAAGCTTTCTTT. Translating gives CASSEWVAKGQPSTEAFF. The V gene is TRBV2, the J gene TRBJ1-1, with D possibly being TRBD1 (6 bases). The V end lost 2 bases, the J end lost 4 bases, and 23 bases lay between the germline ends. Germline CDR1 and CDR2: SNHLY and FYNNEI. There are 18 residues in the CDR3. Filled out from reference TRBV2 and TRBJ1-1, the complete variable domain reads EPEVTQTPSHQVTQMGQEVILRCVPISNHLYFYWYRQILGQKVEFLVSFYNNEISEKSEIFDDQFSVERPDGSNFTLKIRSTKLEDSAMYFCASSEWVAKGQPSTEAFFGQGTRLTVV.

V and J are TRBV2 and TRBJ2-2; 8 nucleotides agree with TRBD2. The CDR3 extends over 16 amino acids. V lost 5 bases, J lost 6 bases, and 11 bases stayed unmatched. CDR1 and CDR2 (germline): SNHLY, FYNNEI. DNA for the CDR3: TGTGCCAGCAGTACGTTTGCGGGAGGCGATTCCGGGGAGCTGTTTTTT. It encodes CASSTFAGGDSGELFF.

The chain carries TRBV6-4 and TRBJ2-7, with a possible D match to TRBD2 (5 bases). Per germline, CDR1 MRHNA and CDR2 SNTAGT. The CDR3 sequence is 13 residues long. Trimming took 1 base from V and 7 from J, leaving 11 bases between them. This chain's CDR3 is CASSDLESGEQYF. DNA for the CDR3: TGTGCCAGCAGTGACTTAGAGAGCGGTGAGCAGTACTTC.

The V call is TRBV9, the J call TRBJ1-1; perhaps TRBD1 as D (5 bases). The germline gives CDR1 SGDLS, CDR2 YYNGEE. This CDR3 contains 15 residues. V lost 3 bases and J lost 1, with 13 bases in between. CDR3 sequence (DNA): TGTGCCAGCAGCGGGGGGTGGGCCTCGAACACTGAAGCTTTCTTT. The encoded protein is CASSGGWASNTEAFF.